The 19 T cell receptor beta chains presented below share a single source sample, sequenced in a study of CD8+ T cells in alopecia areata. Indicated treatment: oral pan-JAK inhibitor, 5-10 mg twice daily. Isolated RNA was reverse transcribed into cDNA used as the sequencing template. This table comes from immunoSEQ multiplex PCR, and its TCRdb copy is limited to in-frame clones, with some not included. The sample yields under 200,000 clones, 65% seen once. Sequenced here: CD4+ T cells sorted from blood, sampled at week 4, from a patient treated with tofacitinib. These receptors were taken from a human donor with alopecia areata.

The V gene is TRBV27, the J gene TRBJ1-1, with D unclear. Germline V gives CDR1 MNHEY, CDR2 SMNVEV (reference sequence). The CDR3 spans 13 residues. Deletions cut 5 bases from V and 3 bases from J, with 10 bases between. The CDR3 nucleotides read TGTGCCAGCAGTCTGGGATGGGACACTGAAGCTTTCTTT. This translates into CASSLGWDTEAFF.

This clone appeared a few times. The chain recombines TRBV5-6 with TRBJ2-1, with D unresolved. Germline values: CDR1 SGHDT, CDR2 YYEEEE. Trimming took 4 bases from V and 0 from J, leaving 11 bases between them. This CDR3 region has 15 residues. Written as DNA, the CDR3 is TGTGCCAGCAGCCGAGCTCAGAGCTCCTACAATGAGCAGTTCTTC. It encodes CASSRAQSSYNEQFF.

The chain uses TRBV29-1 and TRBJ1-2, with D uncertain. The CDR3 runs 15 residues. The V end was cut by 5 bases, the J end by 0 bases, with 16 bases between. The germline V gene encodes CDR1 SQVTM and CDR2 ANQGSEA. As DNA, the CDR3 is TGCAGCGTTCGAAGGGAGGCCAGCCCTAACTATGGCTACACCTTC. Its translation: CSVRREASPNYGYTF.

The chain couples TRBV2 to TRBJ2-1; D gene uncertain. The CDR3 runs 15 residues. Germline assignment: CDR1 SNHLY and CDR2 FYNNEI. The ends were cut back, 3 bases at V and 0 bases at J, with 9 bases in the middle. The CDR3 protein is CASSEDRSSYNEQFF. The CDR3 DNA sequence: TGTGCCAGCAGTGAGGACCGCAGCTCCTACAATGAGCAGTTCTTC.

The gene calls are TRBV7-2 and TRBJ2-5; TRBD1 aligns across 7 bases. Trimming cost V 7 bases and J 5 bases; bases outside gene matches: 10. This CDR3 comprises 14 residues. Germline lookup yields CDR1 SGHTA and CDR2 FQGNSA. The CDR3 sequence: CASNPGQMRETQYF. Written as DNA, the CDR3 is TGTGCCAGCAACCCGGGACAGATGAGGGAGACCCAGTACTTC.

Written as DNA, the CDR3 is TGCGCCAGCAGTTTCGGACAGGGCCATGAGCAGTTCTTC. Protein sequence: CASSFGQGHEQFF. The chain couples TRBV5-1 to TRBJ2-1; 8 nucleotides match TRBD1. The junction had 6 bases not matched to a gene; V was cut back by 5 bases and J by 8 bases. CDR1 and CDR2 (germline): SGHRS, YFSETQ. The CDR3 consists of 13 residues.

This clone was seen only a few times. Written as DNA, the CDR3 is TGCGCCAGCAGCCCTTCGGACCCTGGGGCCAACGTCCTGACTTTC. Translated: CASSPSDPGANVLTF. The genes are TRBV5-1 and TRBJ2-6, with D unresolved. V lost 4 bases and J lost 2, with 10 bases in between. The CDR3 contains 15 residues. Germline-derived CDR1 and CDR2 are SGHRS and YFSETQ. The full variable domain, with the rest looked up from reference TRBV5-1 and TRBJ2-6, is KAGVTQTPRYLIKTRGQQVTLSCSPISGHRSVSWYQQTPGQGLQFLFEYFSETQRNKGNFPGRFSGRQFSNSRSEMNVSTLELGDSALYLCASSPSDPGANVLTFGAGSRLTVL.

A note on this clone: The same CDR3 can be traced to other DNA sequences in this sample. This rearrangement joins TRBV30 to TRBJ1-1, with D possibly being TRBD1 (5 bases). The V gene's germline CDR1 is GTSNPN and CDR2 SVGIG (reference sequence). V dropped 2 bases and J dropped 6 bases, with 10 bases sitting between them. This CDR3 region has 12 residues. CDR3 protein: CAWSQGTAEAFF. In nucleotides, the CDR3 is TGTGCCTGGAGTCAGGGTACGGCTGAAGCTTTCTTT. The whole variable domain, remainder taken from reference TRBV30 and TRBJ1-1, is SQTIHQWPATLVQPVGSPLSLECTVEGTSNPNLYWYRQAAGRGLQLLFYSVGIGQISSEVPQNLSASRPQDRQFILSSKKLLLSDSGFYLCAWSQGTAEAFFGQGTRLTVV.

V is TRBV5-6 and J is TRBJ2-1; 8 bases are shared with TRBD2. V gave up 2 bases and J gave up 7 bases; unmatched junction bases: 5. The CDR3 is made up of 14 amino acids. The germline V gene encodes CDR1 SGHDT and CDR2 YYEEEE. In DNA form, the CDR3 reads TGTGCCAGCAGCTTTTACGGGGGGGCGAATGAGCAGTTCTTC. Its translation: CASSFYGGANEQFF. Drawing the rest from reference TRBV5-6 and TRBJ2-1, the complete variable domain is DAGVTQSPTHLIKTRGQQVTLRCSPKSGHDTVSWYQQALGQGPQFIFQYYEEEERQRGNFPDRFSGHQFPNYSSELNVNALLLGDSALYLCASSFYGGANEQFFGPGTRLTVL.

The chain has TRBV15 and TRBJ1-1; D call uncertain. The germline V gene encodes CDR1 LNHNV and CDR2 YYDKDF (reference sequence). The CDR3 has 15 residues. V gave up 2 bases and J gave up 1 base, with 11 bases separating them. The CDR3 here is CATSRRRVQNTEAFF. The CDR3 nucleotides read TGTGCCACCAGCAGAAGAAGGGTTCAGAACACTGAAGCTTTCTTT. Complete variable domain (other parts from reference TRBV15 and TRBJ1-1): DAMVIQNPRYQVTQFGKPVTLSCSQTLNHNVMYWYQQKSSQAPKLLFHYYDKDFNNEADTPDNFQSRRPNTSFCFLDIRSPGLGDTAMYLCATSRRRVQNTEAFFGQGTRLTVV.

The rearrangement uses TRBV29-1 and TRBJ1-1; D gene uncertain. The CDR3 is made up of 12 amino acids. Germline values: CDR1 SQVTM, CDR2 ANQGSEA. Trimming took 4 bases from V and 1 from J, leaving 7 bases between them. CDR3 in amino acids: CSVVPQNTEAFF. CDR3 coding DNA: TGCAGCGTTGTTCCTCAGAACACTGAAGCTTTCTTT.

This clone was detected a few times. The rearrangement joins TRBV29-1 to TRBJ2-2; D tentatively fits TRBD1 or TRBD2 (5 bases each). V lost 5 bases to trimming and J lost 3 bases, with 10 bases between them. The CDR3 extends over 13 amino acids. The germline V gene encodes CDR1 SQVTM and CDR2 ANQGSEA. In nucleotides, the CDR3 is TGCAGCGTTAGGTTGGGGGACACCGGGGAGCTGTTTTTT. This encodes CSVRLGDTGELFF.

The rearrangement uses TRBV5-6 and TRBJ2-3; D is uncertain. Looked up from germline, CDR1 is SGHDT and CDR2 is YYEEEE. V was trimmed by 3 bases and J by 8 bases, leaving 7 bases between them. CDR3 size: 11 residues. The CDR3 region has the DNA TGTGCCAGCAGCTCGTTGGGTACGCAGTATTTT. Encoded protein: CASSSLGTQYF.

The table lists this clone with a few counts. V gene TRBV29-1 combines with J gene TRBJ1-1, with D unclear. The V gene lost 2 bases and the J gene lost 3 bases, with 4 bases spanning the gap. Germline values: CDR1 SQVTM, CDR2 ANQGSEA. The length of the CDR3 is 11 residues. In nucleotides, the CDR3 is TGCAGCGTTGAATGGTACACTGAAGCTTTCTTT. Amino acids: CSVEWYTEAFF.

The CDR3, as DNA: TGTGCCAGCAGCTTAGCACCCCCGGGTTATAGCAATCAGCCCCAGCATTTT. Translation gives CASSLAPPGYSNQPQHF. This sequence joins TRBV7-9 and TRBJ1-5; D gene uncertain. Between the trimmed V and J ends, which lost 0 bases and 0 bases, there was a span of 12 bases. CDR3 length: 17 amino acids. CDR1 and CDR2 (germline): SEHNR, FQNEAQ (reference sequence).

This chain joins TRBV30 and TRBJ1-2, with 10 positions matching TRBD1. The CDR3 totals 13 residues. J was trimmed by 3 bases and V by 5 bases; bases with no gene match: 3. Germline V gene sequence: CDR1 GTSNPN, CDR2 SVGIG (reference sequence). The CDR3 DNA reads as TGTGCCTGGGACAGGGGGCTGGACTATGGCTACACCTTC. This gives the protein CAWDRGLDYGYTF.

The chain employs TRBV20-1 and TRBJ1-1; the D is unclear. The CDR3 has 10 amino acids. Trimming took off 2 bases at V and 2 bases at J, with 0 bases between the two ends. Germline V gives CDR1 DFQATT, CDR2 SNEGSKA (reference sequence). The CDR3 DNA sequence: TGCAGTGCTAGAAACACTGAAGCTTTCTTT. Translated: CSARNTEAFF.

The V call is TRBV9, the J call TRBJ2-5, with TRBD1 as a possible D gene (7 bases). Germline V gene data show CDR1 as SGDLS and CDR2 as YYNGEE. V lost 8 bases and J lost 3, with 17 bases in between. The CDR3 is made up of 14 amino acids. CDR3 nucleotides: TGTGCCAGTAGTTTACAGGGGACTGAAGAGACCCAGTACTTC. It codes for CASSLQGTEETQYF.

The V gene is TRBV5-6, the J gene TRBJ2-5, with D maybe TRBD2 (7 bases). The CDR3 spans 14 residues. Deletions cut 1 base from V and 1 base from J, with 8 bases between. CDR1 and CDR2 from the germline V gene are SGHDT and YYEEEE. The CDR3 is CASSLRGAQETQYF. For the CDR3, the DNA is TGTGCCAGCAGCTTGCGGGGGGCCCAAGAGACCCAGTACTTC.